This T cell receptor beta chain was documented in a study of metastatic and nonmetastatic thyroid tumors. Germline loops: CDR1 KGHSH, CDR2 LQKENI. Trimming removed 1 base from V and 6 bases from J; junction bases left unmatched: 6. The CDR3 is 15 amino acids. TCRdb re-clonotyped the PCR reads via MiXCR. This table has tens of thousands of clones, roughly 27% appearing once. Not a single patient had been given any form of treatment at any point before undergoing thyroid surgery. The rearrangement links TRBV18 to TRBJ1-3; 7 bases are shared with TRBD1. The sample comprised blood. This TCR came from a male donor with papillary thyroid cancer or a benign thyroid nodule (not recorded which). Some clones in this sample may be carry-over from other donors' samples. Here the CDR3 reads CASSPRGDSLNTIYF. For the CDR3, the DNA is TGTGCCAGCTCACCACGAGGGGACAGTTTAAACACCATATATTTT.